These 28 T cell receptor beta chains share one sample of origin, sequenced in a study of blood T cells in healthy people across ages. The second PCR ran about 6 to 11 cycles with a sample-barcoded 5' primer and J-beta primers. Each CDR3 protein is one row after TCRdb ran MiXCR on the 5' RACE reads. Here the sample spans around 750,000 distinct CDR3 sequences, 53% being singletons. Sample: blood. These receptors all come from a man older than 75 in good health.

This clonotype was detected only once. The rearrangement links TRBV6-1 to TRBJ2-4; no definite D call. CDR3 length equals 11 residues. CDR1 and CDR2 from the germline V gene are MNHNS and SASEGT. Trimming left V 1 base short and J 13 bases short, with 8 bases between. CDR3 loop: CASSEVGYQYF. CDR3 coding DNA: TGTGCCAGCAGTGAAGTCGGGTACCAGTACTTC.

V and J are TRBV6-5 and TRBJ2-1; the D is unclear. Deletions cut 2 bases from V and 8 bases from J, with 13 bases between. This CDR3 is built from 14 residues. The V gene's germline CDR1 is MNHEY and CDR2 SVGAGI. The CDR3 coding sequence is TGTGCCAGCAGTTACAGCCGATGGGCGGATGAGCAGTTCTTC. Protein product: CASSYSRWADEQFF.

V is TRBV20-1 and J is TRBJ2-3, with 9 bases lining up with TRBD2. The germline V gene has CDR1 DFQATT and CDR2 SNEGSKA (reference sequence). V was pared by 0 bases and J by 5 bases, with 15 bases of the junction left unmatched. CDR3 length: 18 residues. The chain's CDR3 is CSARDQSPTLAGLDTQYF. The CDR3, as DNA: TGCAGTGCTAGAGATCAATCCCCTACGCTAGCGGGACTAGATACGCAGTATTTT.

This clonotype was counted many times. One end of the junction does not line up with germline, which may come from a read error. V and J are TRBV5-1 and TRBJ2-7; 7 positions match TRBD1. This CDR3 has 13 residues. Germline V gives CDR1 SGHRS, CDR2 YFSETQ. CDR3 in amino acids: CASSRDRTYEQYF. CDR3 sequence (DNA): TGTGCCAGCAGTAGGGACAGAACCTACGAGCAGTACTTC.

This sequence joins TRBV2 and TRBJ2-5; D may be TRBD2 (6 bases). The length of the CDR3 is 14 residues. Germline values: CDR1 SNHLY, CDR2 FYNNEI. V dropped 8 bases and J dropped 11 bases, with 24 bases sitting between them. The CDR3 is CASRTRTNLNEQYF. The CDR3 DNA reads TGTGCCAGCCGGACCCGGACTAATCTGAATGAGCAGTACTTC. Combining the CDR3 with reference TRBV2 and TRBJ2-5 gives the whole variable domain EPEVTQTPSHQVTQMGQEVILRCVPISNHLYFYWYRQILGQKVEFLVSFYNNEISEKSEIFDDQFSVERPDGSNFTLKIRSTKLEDSAMYFCASRTRTNLNEQYFGPGTRLLVL.

The rearrangement uses TRBV11-1 and TRBJ2-5; 9 bases align to TRBD2. The CDR3 totals 21 residues. The V and J ends lost 1 base and 11 bases, in that order; junction bases with no gene match: 29. In germline, CDR1 is SGHAT, CDR2 FQDESV (reference sequence). The CDR3 DNA reads as TGTGCCAGCAGCTTAGGGTCGATTAGCGGGAGATTTACTTCCGCCTACAATGAGCAGTACTTC. Protein sequence: CASSLGSISGRFTSAYNEQYF.

As regards this clonotype: Possible read error: a much larger clone is one base away. The chain links TRBV12-3 or TRBV12-4 to TRBJ2-7; TRBD1 is a possible D gene (5 bases). Trimming cost V 6 bases and J 11 bases, with 17 bases left between them. The CDR3 covers 12 residues. The CDR3 sequence: CASRPTDKGEYF. The CDR3 nucleotides read TGTGCCAGCAGGCCGACAGACAAAGGGGAGTACTTC.

The chain employs TRBV28 and TRBJ2-7; maybe TRBD1 (5 bases). The CDR3 totals 15 residues. Per the germline V gene, CDR1 is MDHEN and CDR2 is SYDVKM. The V end was cut by 3 bases, the J end by 2 bases, with 14 bases between. The CDR3 DNA is TGTGCCAGCAGTTTTAACCAGGGATTGGCCTACGAGCAGTACTTC. Translation gives CASSFNQGLAYEQYF. Complete variable domain (other parts from reference TRBV28 and TRBJ2-7): DVKVTQSSRYLVKRTGEKVFLECVQDMDHENMFWYRQDPGLGLRLIYFSYDVKMKEKGDIPEGYSVSREKKERFSLILESASTNQTSMYLCASSFNQGLAYEQYFGPGTRLTVT.

J is TRBJ2-1 and V is TRBV29-1; D remains ambiguous. Germline V gene lookup returns CDR1 SQVTM and CDR2 ANQGSEA. The CDR3 has 12 amino acids. Trimming took off 4 bases at V and 10 bases at J, with 14 bases between the two ends. CDR3 sequence reads: CSVVPDYGEQFF. The DNA for the CDR3 is TGCAGCGTTGTTCCGGATTATGGGGAGCAGTTCTTC.

The genes are TRBV12-3 or TRBV12-4 and TRBJ2-4; tentative D call: TRBD1 (6 bases). V lost 3 bases, J lost 13 bases, and 22 bases lay in between. The CDR3 has 15 residues. CDR3 DNA sequence: TGTGCCAGCAGTTTTGGGCAGGGGTCCTACAATGAGCAGTACTTC. Translating gives CASSFGQGSYNEQYF.

This clonotype turned up a few times. This chain's CDR3 is CASSIDNSPLHF. The CDR3 nucleotides are TGTGCCAGCAGTATCGACAATTCACCCCTCCACTTT. V is TRBV2 and J is TRBJ1-6; the D is unclear. This CDR3 has 12 amino acids. In germline, CDR1 is SNHLY, CDR2 FYNNEI. V dropped 5 bases and J dropped 7 bases, with 6 bases sitting between them.

Only a few counts were recorded for this clonotype. It may be a read error: a sequence one base away is much more abundant. V is TRBV2 and J is TRBJ2-1; no firm D call. The closer fit of TRBJ2-7 to the DNA end suggests the J call may be wrong. The CDR3 is made up of 14 amino acids. Germline V gene lookup returns CDR1 SNHLY and CDR2 FYNNEI. DNA of the CDR3: TGTGCCAGCAGTGGTCAGACATCCTACAATGAGCAGTACTTC. It encodes CASSGQTSYNEQYF.

This rearrangement joins TRBV20-1 to TRBJ1-5, with TRBD1 identical over 10 bases. Germline CDR1 and CDR2: DFQATT and SNEGSKA (reference sequence). This CDR3 spans 15 amino acids. With 0 bases clipped from V and 2 bases from J, the junction kept 1 base outside the gene matches. DNA of the CDR3: TGCAGTGCTAGAGAAGGGACAGGGGGCAATCAGCCCCAGCATTTT. It codes for CSAREGTGGNQPQHF.

CDR3 DNA: TGTGCCAGCAGTGGAGGCCTGGGGGACCCTTGGGGAGCTTTCTTT. Its translation is CASSGGLGDPWGAFF. The J gene is TRBJ1-1, the V gene TRBV28, with a tentative D call TRBD1 (5 bases). The CDR3 length is 15 residues. The ends were cut back, 5 bases at V and 10 bases at J, with 23 bases in the middle. CDR1 is MDHEN and CDR2 is SYDVKM in the germline V gene.

CDR3 loop: CSARQGGKNEQYF. CDR3 coding DNA: TGCAGTGCTAGACAGGGTGGGAAGAACGAGCAGTACTTC. This chain connects TRBV20-1 to TRBJ2-7; D perhaps matches TRBD1 (5 bases). The CDR3 spans 13 residues. V was trimmed by 2 bases and J by 5 bases, leaving 13 bases between them. Germline V lookup: CDR1 DFQATT, CDR2 SNEGSKA (reference sequence).

The genes are TRBV3-1 and TRBJ2-7; 12 bases are a match to TRBD2. Per the germline V gene, CDR1 is LGHDT and CDR2 is YNNKEL (reference sequence). Unmatched junction bases numbered 22, after V lost 4 bases and J lost 0 bases. The CDR3 covers 22 residues. The CDR3 DNA reads as TGTGCCAGCAGCCGAATAAGGACTAGCGGGATGAGAGAGAGAGAAGCCTCCTACGAGCAGTACTTC. This translates into CASSRIRTSGMREREASYEQYF.

The gene calls are TRBV6-5 and TRBJ1-1; D may be TRBD1 (5 bases). The V and J ends lost 2 bases and 5 bases respectively, with 9 bases between them. The CDR3 spans 13 residues. The germline V gene has CDR1 MNHEY and CDR2 SVGAGI. CDR3 coding DNA: TGTGCCAGCAGTTACGGGGGGTGGACTGAAGCTTTCTTT. Translated, it gives CASSYGGWTEAFF.

The chain couples TRBV10-3 to TRBJ2-1; 11 bases agree with TRBD1. The J call may be faulty, since TRBJ2-7 better matches the DNA end. This CDR3 has 14 residues. Per the germline V gene, CDR1 is ENHRY and CDR2 is SYGVKD. CDR3 sequence reads: CAIRGGTGGDEQYF. CDR3 sequence (DNA): TGTGCCATCAGGGGCGGGACAGGGGGTGACGAGCAGTACTTC.

This clonotype was detected only a few times. The chain couples TRBV20-1 to TRBJ2-1, with 7 bases matching TRBD2. The CDR3 runs 15 residues. Per the germline V gene, CDR1 is DFQATT and CDR2 is SNEGSKA (reference sequence). V was clipped by 3 bases and J by 1 base; unmatched bases: 6. In nucleotides, the CDR3 is TGCAGTGCTAGCTTAATCGGGAGGTCCTACAATGAGCAGTTCTTC. Its protein is CSASLIGRSYNEQFF.

V usage is TRBV19 and J usage is TRBJ1-2; TRBD1 might be the D (5 bases). The CDR3 consists of 13 residues. The germline gives CDR1 LNHDA, CDR2 SQIVND (reference sequence). The CDR3 DNA reads TGTGCTAGTTCCGACAGAGACCAGTATGGCTACACCTTC. Protein sequence: CASSDRDQYGYTF.

The rearrangement links TRBV7-9 to TRBJ1-2; 7 nucleotides line up with TRBD1. The CDR3 length is 13 residues. Looked up from germline, CDR1 is SEHNR and CDR2 is FQNEAQ (reference sequence). Unmatched junction bases numbered 11, after V lost 8 bases and J lost 8 bases. CDR3 nucleotide sequence: TGTGCCAGCGGAGGACAGGCAGCGAGGGGCTACACCTTC. Translating gives CASGGQAARGYTF.

This clonotype was counted a few times. The chain links TRBV9 to TRBJ2-1, with unresolved D. CDR1 is SGDLS and CDR2 is YYNGEE in the germline V gene. The ends were cut back, 4 bases at V and 8 bases at J, with 22 bases in the middle. The CDR3 totals 16 residues. CDR3 region: CASSPPLFEDLHEQFF. CDR3 coding DNA: TGTGCCAGCAGCCCTCCGTTGTTTGAGGATTTGCATGAGCAGTTCTTC.

This clonotype was counted only a few times. V gene TRBV5-1 combines with J gene TRBJ2-1, with 8 bases fitting TRBD2. V dropped 7 bases and J dropped 1; count of bases not matched to a gene: 4. Germline V lookup: CDR1 SGHRS, CDR2 YFSETQ. The CDR3 loop spans 14 amino acids. The CDR3 DNA sequence: TGCGCCAGCGCAAGCGGGAGTTCCTACAATGAGCAGTTCTTC. Translation: CASASGSSYNEQFF.

The chain employs TRBV11-2 and TRBJ2-2; 7 nucleotides match TRBD1. Germline CDR1 and CDR2: SGHAT and FQNNGV. The CDR3 contains 17 residues. Trimming cost V 6 bases and J 0 bases; bases outside gene matches: 10. CDR3 loop: CASRQHRGHANTGELFF. The CDR3 region has the DNA TGTGCCAGCAGACAACACAGGGGACATGCGAACACCGGGGAGCTGTTTTTT.

This clonotype is a singleton in its sample. The J gene is TRBJ2-5, the V gene TRBV12-3 or TRBV12-4; D remains ambiguous. TRBJ2-7 explains the end of the DNA better; the J call may be wrong. This CDR3 spans 13 amino acids. The CDR3: CASTPWVGYEQYF. The DNA of the CDR3 is TGTGCCAGCACCCCCTGGGTAGGGTACGAGCAGTACTTC.

The chain combines TRBV4-2 with TRBJ2-1, with D perhaps given as TRBD1 or TRBD2 (5 bases each). This CDR3 contains 14 residues. Germline values: CDR1 LGHNA, CDR2 YNFKEQ. The V and J ends lost 0 bases and 6 bases respectively, with 9 bases between them. The CDR3 loop is CASSQDLGVNEQFF. In nucleotides, the CDR3 is TGTGCCAGCAGCCAAGATCTGGGGGTCAATGAGCAGTTCTTC.

Here the CDR3 reads CASSQGARDEQFF. The CDR3 region has the DNA TGTGCCAGTAGCCAGGGGGCGCGGGATGAGCAGTTCTTC. The V and J genes are TRBV19 and TRBJ2-1, with 8 bases fitting TRBD1. V trimming: 6 bases; J trimming: 8 bases; junction bases outside the gene matches: 6. Germline lookup yields CDR1 LNHDA and CDR2 SQIVND (reference sequence). This CDR3 region has 13 residues.

The CDR3: CASSPWTGGKNEQFF. The CDR3 DNA reads TGTGCCAGCAGTCCCTGGACAGGGGGCAAGAATGAGCAGTTCTTC. This chain joins TRBV27 and TRBJ2-1; 11 bases agree with TRBD1. The CDR3 has 15 amino acids. V was clipped by 5 bases and J by 7 bases; unmatched bases: 7. CDR1 is MNHEY and CDR2 is SMNVEV in the germline V gene (reference sequence).